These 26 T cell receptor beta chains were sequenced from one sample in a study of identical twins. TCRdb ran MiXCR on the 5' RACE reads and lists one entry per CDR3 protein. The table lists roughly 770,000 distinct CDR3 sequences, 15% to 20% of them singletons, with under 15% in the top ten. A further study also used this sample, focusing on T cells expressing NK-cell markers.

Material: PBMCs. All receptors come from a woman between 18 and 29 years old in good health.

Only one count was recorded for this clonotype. CDR3 region: CASRTGVYSGNTIYF. CDR3 coding DNA: TGCGCCAGTAGGACAGGCGTTTACTCTGGAAACACCATATATTTT. This rearrangement joins TRBV5-1 to TRBJ1-3, with 7 bases aligning to TRBD1. The CDR3 has 15 residues. V dropped 8 bases and J dropped 0; count of bases not matched to a gene: 8. Germline V gene sequence: CDR1 SGHRS, CDR2 YFSETQ.

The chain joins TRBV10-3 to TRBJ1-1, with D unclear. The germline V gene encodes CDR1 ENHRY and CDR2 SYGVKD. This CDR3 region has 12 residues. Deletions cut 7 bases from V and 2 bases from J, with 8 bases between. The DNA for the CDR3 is TGTGCCATCACATCAGACAACACTGAAGCTTTCTTT. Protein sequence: CAITSDNTEAFF.

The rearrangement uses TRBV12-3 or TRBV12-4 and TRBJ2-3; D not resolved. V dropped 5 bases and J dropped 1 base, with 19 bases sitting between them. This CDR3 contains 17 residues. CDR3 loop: CASSPGPPESGTDTQYF. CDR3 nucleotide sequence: TGTGCCAGCAGTCCTGGGCCTCCGGAGAGTGGCACAGATACGCAGTATTTT.

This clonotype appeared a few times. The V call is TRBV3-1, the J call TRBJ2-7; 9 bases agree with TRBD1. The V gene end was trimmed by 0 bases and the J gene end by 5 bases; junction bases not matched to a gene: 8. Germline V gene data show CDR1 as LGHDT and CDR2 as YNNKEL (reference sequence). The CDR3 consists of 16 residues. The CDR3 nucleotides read TGTGCCAGCAGCCAAGACCCGGGACAGGGTTTCCACGAGCAGTACTTC. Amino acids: CASSQDPGQGFHEQYF.

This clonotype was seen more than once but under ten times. CDR3 loop: CSARDPRDSSYEQYF. The CDR3 DNA is TGCAGTGCTAGAGATCCAAGGGACAGCTCCTACGAGCAGTACTTC. V usage is TRBV20-1 and J usage is TRBJ2-7, with 7 bases fitting TRBD1. The CDR3 totals 15 residues. V lost 0 bases, J lost 0 bases, and 5 bases stayed unmatched. CDR1 is DFQATT and CDR2 is SNEGSKA in the germline V gene (reference sequence).

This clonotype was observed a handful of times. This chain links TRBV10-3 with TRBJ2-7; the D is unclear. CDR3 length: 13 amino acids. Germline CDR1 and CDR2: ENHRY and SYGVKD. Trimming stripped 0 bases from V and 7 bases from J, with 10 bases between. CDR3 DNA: TGTGCCATCAGTGAGTCCCCAGCCCAGGAGCAGTACTTC. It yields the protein CAISESPAQEQYF.

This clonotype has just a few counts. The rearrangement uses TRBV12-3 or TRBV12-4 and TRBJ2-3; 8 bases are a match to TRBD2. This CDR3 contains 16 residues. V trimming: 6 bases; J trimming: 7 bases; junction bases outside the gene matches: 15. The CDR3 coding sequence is TGTGCCAGCAGCCATACTAGCGGAAGACATCAATATACGCAGTATTTT. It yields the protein CASSHTSGRHQYTQYF.

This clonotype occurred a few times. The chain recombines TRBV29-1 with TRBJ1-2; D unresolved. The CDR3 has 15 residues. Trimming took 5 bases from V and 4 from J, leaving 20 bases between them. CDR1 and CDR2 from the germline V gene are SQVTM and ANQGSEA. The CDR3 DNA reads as TGCAGCGTTCCCGATTGGGCAGACGTCGGCTATGGCTACACCTTC. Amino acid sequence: CSVPDWADVGYGYTF.

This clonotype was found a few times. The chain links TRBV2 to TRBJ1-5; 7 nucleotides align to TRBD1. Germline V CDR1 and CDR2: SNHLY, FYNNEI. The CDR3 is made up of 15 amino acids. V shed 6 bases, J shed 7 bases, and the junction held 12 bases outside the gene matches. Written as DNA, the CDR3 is TGTGCCAGCAGGGAGGGGACAGCGGGAGGACAGCCCCAGCATTTT. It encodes CASREGTAGGQPQHF.

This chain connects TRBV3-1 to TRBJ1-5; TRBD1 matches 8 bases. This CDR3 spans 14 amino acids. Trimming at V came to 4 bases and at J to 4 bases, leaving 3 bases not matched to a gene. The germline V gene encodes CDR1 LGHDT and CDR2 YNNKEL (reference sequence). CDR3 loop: CASSPGQANQPQHF. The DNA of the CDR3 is TGTGCCAGCAGCCCGGGACAGGCTAATCAGCCCCAGCATTTT.

Here the CDR3 DNA reads TGTGCCAGCAGTGTGTCAGGGGGAAACATTCAGTACTTC. Protein product: CASSVSGGNIQYF. This chain joins TRBV25-1 and TRBJ2-4; 7 nucleotides agree with TRBD1. J was trimmed by 6 bases and V by 4 bases; bases with no gene match: 3. CDR1 is MGHDK, CDR2 SYGVNS, per germline. This CDR3 spans 13 amino acids.

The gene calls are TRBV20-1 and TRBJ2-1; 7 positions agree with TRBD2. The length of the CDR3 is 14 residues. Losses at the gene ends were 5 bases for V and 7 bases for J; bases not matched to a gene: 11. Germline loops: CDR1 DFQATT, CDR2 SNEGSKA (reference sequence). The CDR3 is CSACLAALGNEQFF. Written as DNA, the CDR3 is TGCAGTGCTTGCCTAGCGGCCCTGGGGAATGAGCAGTTCTTC.

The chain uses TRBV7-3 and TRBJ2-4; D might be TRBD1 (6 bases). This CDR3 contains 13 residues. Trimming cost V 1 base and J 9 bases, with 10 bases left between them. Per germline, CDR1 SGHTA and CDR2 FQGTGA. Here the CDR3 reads CASSLKGTSIQYF. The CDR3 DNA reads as TGTGCCAGCAGCTTAAAAGGGACAAGCATTCAGTACTTC.

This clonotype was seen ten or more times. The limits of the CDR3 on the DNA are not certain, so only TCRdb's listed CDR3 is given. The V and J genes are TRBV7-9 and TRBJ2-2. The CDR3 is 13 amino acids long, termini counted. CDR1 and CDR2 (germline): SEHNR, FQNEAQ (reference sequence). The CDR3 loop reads CASSSNLRRSCFF.

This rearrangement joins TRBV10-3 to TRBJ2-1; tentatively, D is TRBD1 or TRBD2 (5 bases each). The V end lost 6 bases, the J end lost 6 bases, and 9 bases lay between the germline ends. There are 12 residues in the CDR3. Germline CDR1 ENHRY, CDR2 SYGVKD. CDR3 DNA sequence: TGTGCCATCAGCCCCGGGACCAATGAGCAGTTCTTC. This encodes CAISPGTNEQFF.

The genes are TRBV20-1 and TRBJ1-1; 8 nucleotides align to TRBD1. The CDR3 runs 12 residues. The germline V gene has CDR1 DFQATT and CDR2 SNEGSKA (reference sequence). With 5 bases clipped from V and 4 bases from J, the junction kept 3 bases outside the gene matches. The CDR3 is CSAPGGGTEAFF. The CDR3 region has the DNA TGCAGTGCTCCAGGGGGCGGCACTGAAGCTTTCTTT.

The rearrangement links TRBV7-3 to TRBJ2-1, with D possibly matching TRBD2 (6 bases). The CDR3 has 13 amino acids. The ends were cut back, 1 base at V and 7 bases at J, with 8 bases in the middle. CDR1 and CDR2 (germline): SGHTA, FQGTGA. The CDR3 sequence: CASSLKRENEQFF. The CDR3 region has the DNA TGTGCCAGCAGCTTAAAACGGGAGAATGAGCAGTTCTTC.

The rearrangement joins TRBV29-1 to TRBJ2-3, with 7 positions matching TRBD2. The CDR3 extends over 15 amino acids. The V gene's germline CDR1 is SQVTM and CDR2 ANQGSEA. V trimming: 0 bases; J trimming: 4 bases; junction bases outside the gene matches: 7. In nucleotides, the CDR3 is TGCAGCGTTGAAGATCTTGCGGGGGAGGCAGATACGCAGTATTTT. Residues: CSVEDLAGEADTQYF.

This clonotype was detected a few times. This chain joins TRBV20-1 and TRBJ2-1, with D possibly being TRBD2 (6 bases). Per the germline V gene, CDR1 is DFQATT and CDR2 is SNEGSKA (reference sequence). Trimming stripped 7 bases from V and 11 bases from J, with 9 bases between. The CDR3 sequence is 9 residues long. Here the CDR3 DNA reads TGCAGTGTCGGGACTCAGCAGTTCTTC. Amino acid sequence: CSVGTQQFF.

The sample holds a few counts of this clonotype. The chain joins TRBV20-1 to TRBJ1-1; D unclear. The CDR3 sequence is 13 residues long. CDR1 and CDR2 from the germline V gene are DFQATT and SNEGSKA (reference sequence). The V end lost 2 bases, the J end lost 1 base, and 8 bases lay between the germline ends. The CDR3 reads CSARRGGNTEAFF. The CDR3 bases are TGCAGTGCTAGACGGGGAGGGAACACTGAAGCTTTCTTT.

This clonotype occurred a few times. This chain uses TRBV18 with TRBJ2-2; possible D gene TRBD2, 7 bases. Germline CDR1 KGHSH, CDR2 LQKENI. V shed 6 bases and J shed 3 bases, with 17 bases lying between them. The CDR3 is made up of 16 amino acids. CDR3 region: CASSPVQGRDTGELFF. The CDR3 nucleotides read TGTGCCAGCTCCCCTGTTCAGGGGAGGGACACCGGGGAGCTGTTTTTT.

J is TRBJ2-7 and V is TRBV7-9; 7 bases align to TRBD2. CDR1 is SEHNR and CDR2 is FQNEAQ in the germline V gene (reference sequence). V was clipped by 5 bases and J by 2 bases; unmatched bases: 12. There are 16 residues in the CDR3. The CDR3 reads CASSRGEAILTYEQYF. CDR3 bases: TGTGCCAGCAGCCGGGGGGAGGCAATCCTTACCTACGAGCAGTACTTC. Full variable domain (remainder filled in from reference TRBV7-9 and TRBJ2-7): DTGVSQNPRHKITKRGQNVTFRCDPISEHNRLYWYRQTLGQGPEFLTYFQNEAQLEKSRLLSDRFSAERPKGSFSTLEIQRTEQGDSAMYLCASSRGEAILTYEQYFGPGTRLTVT.

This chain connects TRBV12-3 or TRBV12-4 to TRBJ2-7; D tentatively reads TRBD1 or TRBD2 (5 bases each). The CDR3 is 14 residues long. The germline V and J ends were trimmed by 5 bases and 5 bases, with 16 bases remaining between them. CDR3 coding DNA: TGTGCCAGCAGTCGGACTCCAGGGATCCACGAGCAGTACTTC. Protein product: CASSRTPGIHEQYF.

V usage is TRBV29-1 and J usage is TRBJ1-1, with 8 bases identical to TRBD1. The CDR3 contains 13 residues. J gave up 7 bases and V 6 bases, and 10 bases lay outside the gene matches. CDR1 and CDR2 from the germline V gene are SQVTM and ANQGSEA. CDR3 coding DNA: TGCAGCGTGGCCGGACAGGGCAGATTTGAAGCTTTCTTT. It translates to CSVAGQGRFEAFF.

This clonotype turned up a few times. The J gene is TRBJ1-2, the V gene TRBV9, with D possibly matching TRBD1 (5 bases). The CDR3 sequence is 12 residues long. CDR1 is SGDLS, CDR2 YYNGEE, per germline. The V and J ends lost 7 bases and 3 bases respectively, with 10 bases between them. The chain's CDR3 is CASWGTYYGYTF. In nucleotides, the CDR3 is TGTGCCAGCTGGGGGACTTACTATGGCTACACCTTC.

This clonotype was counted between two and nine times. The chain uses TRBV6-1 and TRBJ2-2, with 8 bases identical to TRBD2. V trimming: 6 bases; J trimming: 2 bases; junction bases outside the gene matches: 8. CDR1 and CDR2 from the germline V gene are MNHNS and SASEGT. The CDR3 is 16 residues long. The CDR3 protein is CASRDRGGQNTGELFF. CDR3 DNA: TGTGCCAGCAGGGACCGGGGGGGCCAAAACACCGGGGAGCTGTTTTTT.